The source of this T cell receptor (beta chain) is a study of graft-versus-host responses after intestinal transplantation. Broader study findings: GvH clones surfaced in recipient marrow, some emerging earlier in ileum or blood.

On this clone: Its antigen is not identified.

The V and J ends lost 0 bases and 0 bases respectively, with 14 bases between them. The CDR3 sequence is 17 residues long. Germline V gene lookup returns CDR1 LNHNV and CDR2 YYDKDF (reference sequence). The table came from immunoSEQ multiplex PCR; TCRdb's copy has only in-frame clones and leaves some out. The table lists just under 90,000 clones, roughly 80% of them singletons, with about 17% in the top ten. The chain couples TRBV15 to TRBJ2-5; possibly TRBD2 for D (6 bases). Sequences were derived from unstimulated CD8+ T cells sorted from spleen or lymph node cells, sampled before intestinal transplant. The clonotype was recovered from a human donor who received an intestinal transplant. Here the CDR3 reads CATSRETRRGNQETQYF. CDR3 bases: TGTGCCACCAGCAGAGAGACTAGACGTGGGAACCAAGAGACCCAGTACTTC.